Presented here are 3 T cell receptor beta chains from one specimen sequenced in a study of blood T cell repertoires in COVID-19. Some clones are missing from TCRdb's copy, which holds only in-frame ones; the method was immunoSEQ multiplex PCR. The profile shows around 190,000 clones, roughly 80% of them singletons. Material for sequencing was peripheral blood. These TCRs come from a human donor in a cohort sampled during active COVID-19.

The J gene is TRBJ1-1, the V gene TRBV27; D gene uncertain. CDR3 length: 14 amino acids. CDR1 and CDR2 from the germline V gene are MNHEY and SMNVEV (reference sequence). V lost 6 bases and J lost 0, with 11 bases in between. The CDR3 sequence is CASSPHLMNTEAFF. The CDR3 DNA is TGTGCCAGCAGCCCACATCTTATGAACACTGAAGCTTTCTTT.

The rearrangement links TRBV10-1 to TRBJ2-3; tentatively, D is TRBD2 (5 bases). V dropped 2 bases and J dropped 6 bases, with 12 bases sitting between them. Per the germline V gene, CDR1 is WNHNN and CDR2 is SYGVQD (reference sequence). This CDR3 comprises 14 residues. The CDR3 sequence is CASSERIGGDTQYF. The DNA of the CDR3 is TGCGCCAGCAGTGAGCGGATTGGCGGGGATACGCAGTATTTT.

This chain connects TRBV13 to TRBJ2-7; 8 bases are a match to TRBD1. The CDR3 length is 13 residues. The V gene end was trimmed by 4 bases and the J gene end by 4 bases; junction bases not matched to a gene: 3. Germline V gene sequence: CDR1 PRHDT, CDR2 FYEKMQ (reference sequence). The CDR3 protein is CASSSRGLYEQYF. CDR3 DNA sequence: TGTGCCAGCAGCTCCAGGGGGCTGTACGAGCAGTACTTC.